This T cell receptor (beta chain) comes out of a study of T cells in Graves' hyperthyroidism and ophthalmopathy. General study findings and limits: Most clonotypes that expanded in the thyroid above 0.001 also showed up in blood.

Template material for amplifying TCR beta CDR3 regions consisted of RNA transcripts. HTBI primers were the set used in a first-round RT-PCR of the TCR CDR3. TCRdb re-called the multiplex PCR reads with MiXCR, one entry per CDR3 protein. The data contain roughly 710,000 distinct CDR3 sequences, roughly 32% of them singletons. The hyperthyroidism patients had all been newly diagnosed, and their disease duration was under 2 months. Their ages ranged from 18 to 65 years. This clonotype came up many times. The antigen is not known. This CDR3 region has 12 residues. V was clipped by 6 bases and J by 8 bases; unmatched bases: 6. Germline V gives CDR1 MNHNY, CDR2 SVGAGI (reference sequence).

This TCR was recovered from a woman between 40 and 55 years old with Graves' hyperthyroidism. The chain has TRBV6-6 and TRBJ2-7; 8 bases map to TRBD2. The sample consisted of blood. The CDR3 reads CASSQTSEKQYF. CDR3 DNA sequence: TGTGCCAGCAGCCAGACTAGCGAAAAGCAGTACTTC.